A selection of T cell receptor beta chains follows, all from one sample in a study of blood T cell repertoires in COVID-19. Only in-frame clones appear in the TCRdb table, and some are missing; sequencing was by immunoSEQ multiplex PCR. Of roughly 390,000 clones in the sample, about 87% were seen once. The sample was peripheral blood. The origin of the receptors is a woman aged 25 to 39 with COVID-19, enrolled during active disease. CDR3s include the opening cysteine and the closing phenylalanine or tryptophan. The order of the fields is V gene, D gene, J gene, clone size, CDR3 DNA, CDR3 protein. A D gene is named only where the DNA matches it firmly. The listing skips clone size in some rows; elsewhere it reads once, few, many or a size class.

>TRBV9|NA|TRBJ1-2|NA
TGTGCCAGCAGCCCTAGGGGTGGCTATGGCTACACCTTC
CASSPRGGYGYTF
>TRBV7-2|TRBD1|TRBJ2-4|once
TGTGCCAGCAGCTTCACAGGGGGCAACATTCAGTACTTC
CASSFTGGNIQYF
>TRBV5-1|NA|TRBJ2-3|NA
TGCGCCAGCAGCGCAGCAGATACGCAGTATTTT
CASSAADTQYF
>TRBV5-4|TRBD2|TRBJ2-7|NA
TGTGCCAGCAGCCTTAGCGGGAACCCCTACGAGCAGTACTTC
CASSLSGNPYEQYF
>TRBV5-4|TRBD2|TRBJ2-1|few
TGTGCCAGCAGCTTTGGCACTAGCGGGAGGGCCAGTGAGCAGTTCTTC
CASSFGTSGRASEQFF
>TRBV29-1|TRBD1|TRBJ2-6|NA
TGCAGCGTTCTACGGCCGGGACAGGGGGCAACCGGGGCCAACGTCCTGACTTTC
CSVLRPGQGATGANVLTF
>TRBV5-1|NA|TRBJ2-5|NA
TGCGCCAGCAGCCCAGGGTTCGAGACCCAGTACTTC
CASSPGFETQYF
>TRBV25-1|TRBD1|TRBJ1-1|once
TGTGCCAGCAGTGAATGGGACAGGGTAACTGAAGCTTTCTTT
CASSEWDRVTEAFF
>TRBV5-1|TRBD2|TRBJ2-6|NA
TGCGCCAGCAGCGCCTCGGGAGGGCCCTACGCTGGGGCCAACGTCCTGACTTTC
CASSASGGPYAGANVLTF
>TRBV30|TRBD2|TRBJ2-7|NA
TGTGCCTGGAGTGTACTTAGGGGAGGGGACGAGCAGTACTTC
CAWSVLRGGDEQYF
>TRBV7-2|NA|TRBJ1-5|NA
TGTGCCAGCAGCACCCGGGGTCAGCCCCAGCATTTT
CASSTRGQPQHF
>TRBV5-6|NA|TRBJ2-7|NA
TGTGCCAGCAGCACGGGTTACGAGCAGTACTTC
CASSTGYEQYF
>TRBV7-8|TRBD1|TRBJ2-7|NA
TGTGCCAGCAGCTTGGGACAGAAGGGATACGAGCAGTACTTC
CASSLGQKGYEQYF
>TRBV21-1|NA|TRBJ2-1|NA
TGTGCCAGCAGCGAAAAAACTGGGGGACTAGCGGGGTACAATGAGCAGTTCTTC
CASSEKTGGLAGYNEQFF
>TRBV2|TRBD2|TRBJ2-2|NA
TGTGCCAGCAGACCAGCGGGAGCGAACACCGGGGAGCTGTTTTTT
CASRPAGANTGELFF
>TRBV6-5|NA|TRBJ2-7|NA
TGTGCCAGCAAGGGGGCCTACGAGCAGTACTTC
CASKGAYEQYF
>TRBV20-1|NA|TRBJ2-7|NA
TGCAGTGCTAGTATACTCGAGCAGTACTTC
CSASILEQYF
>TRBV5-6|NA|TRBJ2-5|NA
TGTGCCAGCAGCAGACAGGCGGTTGGGACCCAGTACTTC
CASSRQAVGTQYF
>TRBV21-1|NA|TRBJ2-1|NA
TGTGCCCGGGGGAGGCAGGGAGCGGGGAAGGGCAATGAGCAGTTCTTC
CARGRQGAGKGNEQFF
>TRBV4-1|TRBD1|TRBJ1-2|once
TGCGCCAGCAGCCAAGTCCCCAGGGGGGACTATGGCTACACCTTC
CASSQVPRGDYGYTF
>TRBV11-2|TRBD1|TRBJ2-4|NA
TGTGCCAGCAGCTTACAGACAGGGACCAAAAACATTCAGTACTTC
CASSLQTGTKNIQYF
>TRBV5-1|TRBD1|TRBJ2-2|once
TGCGCCAGCAGCTCTCAGTCGGGACAGTACACCGGGGAGCTGTTTTTT
CASSSQSGQYTGELFF
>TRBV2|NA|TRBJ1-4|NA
TGTGCCAGCAGTGAAGATGGGGCCACTAATGAAAAACTGTTTTTT
CASSEDGATNEKLFF
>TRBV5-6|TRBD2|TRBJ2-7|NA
TGTGCCAGCAGCTTGAAGCTAGCGGGAGTCCAGGGTTTCTACGAGCAGTACTTC
CASSLKLAGVQGFYEQYF
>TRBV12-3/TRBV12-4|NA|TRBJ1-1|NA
TGTGCCAGCACTCCCGGAGGGAACACTGAAGCTTTCTTT
CASTPGGNTEAFF
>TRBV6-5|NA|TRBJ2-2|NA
TGTGCCAGCAGCCGGGAAGCCGGGGAGCTGTTTTTT
CASSREAGELFF
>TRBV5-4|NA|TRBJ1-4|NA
TGTGCCAGCAGCCCGGCGACAGGTTGGGCTAATGAAAAACTGTTTTTT
CASSPATGWANEKLFF
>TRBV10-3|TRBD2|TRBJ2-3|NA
TGTGCCTCCCAGCGGGAGCGGGATACGCAGTATTTT
CASQRERDTQYF
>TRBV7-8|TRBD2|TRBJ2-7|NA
TGTGCCAGCAGTTGGACTAGCGGAACCTACGAGCAGTACTTC
CASSWTSGTYEQYF
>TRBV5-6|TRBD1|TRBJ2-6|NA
TGTGCCAGCAGCTTGGACGGTGGCAGGGGGTTGCGTGGGGCCAACGTCCTGACTTTC
CASSLDGGRGLRGANVLTF
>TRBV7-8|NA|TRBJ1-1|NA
TGTGCCAGCAGCCTGACAGTTCTGAAGGGGCCGAACACTGAAGCTTTCTTT
CASSLTVLKGPNTEAFF